The 22 T cell receptor beta chains given below trace back to one sample, sequenced in a study of cytomegalovirus exposure and HLA in healthy donors. PCR involved 60 Vbeta and 13 Jbeta primers. Profiled with immunoSEQ multiplex PCR; TCRdb holds only in-frame clones, not every one. The data hold about 140,000 clones, with 76% observed a single time. Sequences were obtained from PBMCs. These receptors came from a man aged 35-49 years in good health and CMV-seronegative.

The chain employs TRBV5-4 and TRBJ1-2; TRBD1 agrees at 8 bases. V lost 5 bases to trimming and J lost 4 bases; unmatched junction nucleotides: 4. This CDR3 contains 13 residues. Germline V gene lookup returns CDR1 SGHNT and CDR2 YYREEE (reference sequence). CDR3 loop: CASRRTGGYGYTF. CDR3 in DNA: TGTGCCAGCAGGCGTACAGGGGGCTATGGCTACACCTTC.

The chain uses TRBV6-5 and TRBJ2-2; 11 nucleotides match TRBD1. Losses at the gene ends were 2 bases for V and 6 bases for J; bases not matched to a gene: 5. The V gene's germline CDR1 is MNHEY and CDR2 SVGAGI. The CDR3 is made up of 16 amino acids. The CDR3 region is CASSYPLDRGPGELFF. CDR3 nucleotides: TGTGCCAGCAGTTACCCCTTGGACAGGGGGCCCGGGGAGCTGTTTTTT.

The rearrangement joins TRBV19 to TRBJ2-7; 7 positions match TRBD1. Germline CDR1 reads LNHDA; CDR2 reads SQIVND (reference sequence). Trimming took 3 bases from V and 3 from J; bases not matched to a gene: 8. The CDR3 loop spans 15 amino acids. The CDR3, as DNA: TGTGCCAGTAGTATTAAGGGACAGAGTTTCTACGAGCAGTACTTC. Translating gives CASSIKGQSFYEQYF.

Ten or more counts support this clone. The rearrangement links TRBV6-1 to TRBJ1-5; TRBD1 agrees at 10 bases. Germline loops: CDR1 MNHNS, CDR2 SASEGT. After removal of 4 bases from V and 7 bases from J, the junction contained 13 bases not matched to a gene. CDR3 size: 17 residues. CDR3 loop: CASSGTDDRGLGQPQHF. The CDR3 DNA is TGTGCCAGCAGTGGCACTGACGACAGGGGGCTTGGGCAGCCCCAGCATTTT.

Notes on this clone: One junction end disagrees with the germline gene, perhaps due to a read error. CDR3 in amino acids: CASSPLKAETGANGLTF. CDR3 bases: TGTGCCAGCTCACCATTGAAGGCAGAAACTGGGGCCAACGGCCTGACTTTC. The rearrangement joins TRBV18 to TRBJ2-6; possibly TRBD1 for D (5 bases). Germline V gene data show CDR1 as KGHSH and CDR2 as LQKENI. This CDR3 has 17 amino acids.

The genes are TRBV4-1 and TRBJ2-7, with TRBD2 matching over 15 bases. Germline V lookup: CDR1 MGHRA, CDR2 YSYEKL. The CDR3 consists of 16 residues. Trimming cost V 8 bases and J 3 bases; bases outside gene matches: 8. The CDR3 coding sequence is TGCGCCAGCCAACCCGGGACTAGCGGGGGGCTCTACGAGCAGTACTTC. Protein: CASQPGTSGGLYEQYF.

V is TRBV29-1 and J is TRBJ2-2, with a tentative D call TRBD1 (5 bases). CDR1 and CDR2 (germline): SQVTM, ANQGSEA. The length of the CDR3 is 13 residues. The V end was cut by 6 bases, the J end by 0 bases, with 8 bases between. CDR3 sequence: CSVVTANTGELFF. CDR3 nucleotide sequence: TGCAGCGTAGTGACAGCGAACACCGGGGAGCTGTTTTTT.

This chain connects TRBV7-9 to TRBJ1-1, with 7 positions matching TRBD1. Trimming at V came to 5 bases and at J to 7 bases, leaving 7 bases not matched to a gene. Per the germline V gene, CDR1 is SEHNR and CDR2 is FQNEAQ (reference sequence). The CDR3 length is 13 residues. Written as DNA, the CDR3 is TGTGCCAGCAGCCAAGGGACAGCGAGTGAAGCTTTCTTT. Translation: CASSQGTASEAFF.

This sequence joins TRBV6-5 and TRBJ2-1, with D perhaps matching TRBD1 (6 bases). The CDR3 has 12 residues. Trimming took 6 bases from V and 7 from J, leaving 10 bases between them. Germline CDR1 is MNHEY and CDR2 is SVGAGI. The CDR3 nucleotides read TGTGCCAGCAGACAGGGACGGAATGAGCAGTTCTTC. Its protein product is CASRQGRNEQFF.

The chain links TRBV7-9 to TRBJ2-3; 11 positions match TRBD2. V lost 5 bases and J lost 5; bases outside the gene matches: 3. Germline V gene lookup returns CDR1 SEHNR and CDR2 FQNEAQ (reference sequence). This CDR3 has 14 amino acids. The CDR3 reads CASSDGLAGDTQYF. CDR3 DNA: TGTGCCAGCAGCGACGGACTAGCGGGAGATACGCAGTATTTT.

This clone was counted between two and nine times. The chain recombines TRBV6-5 with TRBJ1-6, with D perhaps TRBD1 (5 bases). CDR3 size: 15 residues. With 1 base removed from V and 8 bases from J, the gap between germline ends came to 12 bases. Germline V gives CDR1 MNHEY, CDR2 SVGAGI. The CDR3 here is CASSYWRRDDSPLHF. The DNA of the CDR3 is TGTGCCAGCAGTTACTGGCGCAGGGATGATTCACCCCTCCACTTT.

This clone turned up a few times. This chain uses TRBV5-5 with TRBJ1-5; 9 positions match TRBD1. Germline V gene data show CDR1 as SGHKS and CDR2 as YYEKEE (reference sequence). CDR3 length: 14 amino acids. Trimming took 3 bases from V and 11 from J; bases not matched to a gene: 9. The CDR3 DNA sequence: TGTGCCAGCAGCTCCCTGACAGGGGGTAAGGCCCAGCATTTT. Protein product: CASSSLTGGKAQHF.

This chain joins TRBV2 and TRBJ1-5; D ambiguous. CDR3 size: 15 residues. Between the trimmed V and J ends, which lost 7 bases and 0 bases, there was a span of 13 bases. The germline CDR1 and CDR2 sequences are SNHLY and FYNNEI. The CDR3 sequence is CASTTGSNSNQPQHF. CDR3 in DNA: TGTGCCAGCACTACCGGGAGCAATAGCAATCAGCCCCAGCATTTT.

This clone has just a few counts. This chain links TRBV5-1 with TRBJ2-5, with a weak D call TRBD1 (5 bases). V lost 5 bases and J 1 base, leaving 9 bases between the germline ends. The CDR3 loop spans 13 amino acids. Germline loops: CDR1 SGHRS, CDR2 YFSETQ. In DNA, the CDR3 is TGCGCCAGCAGTCAGGGATCCCAAGAGACCCAGTACTTC. Translation: CASSQGSQETQYF.

The chain recombines TRBV7-2 with TRBJ1-2; no clear D gene. Germline V lookup: CDR1 SGHTA, CDR2 FQGNSA. The CDR3 covers 15 residues. The V end lost 1 base, the J end lost 0 bases, and 9 bases lay between the germline ends. CDR3 in amino acids: CASSLVEGSNYGYTF. As DNA, the CDR3 is TGTGCCAGCAGCTTAGTGGAGGGATCTAACTATGGCTACACCTTC.

The gene calls are TRBV11-2 and TRBJ2-2, with 7 positions matching TRBD2. The CDR3 is 15 amino acids. V lost 4 bases and J lost 6; bases outside the gene matches: 8. Germline CDR1 and CDR2: SGHAT and FQNNGV. The CDR3 nucleotides are TGTGCCAGCAGCTCCCTCAAGGGGAGGGCCGGGGAGCTGTTTTTT. Protein: CASSSLKGRAGELFF.

The genes are TRBV5-6 and TRBJ1-3; D is perhaps TRBD1 (5 bases). CDR3 length equals 14 residues. With 4 bases removed from V and 7 bases from J, the gap between germline ends came to 15 bases. Germline V gives CDR1 SGHDT, CDR2 YYEEEE. CDR3 nucleotides: TGTGCCAGCAGCCCTCAGGGTTACCGGAACACCATATATTTT. Translating it yields CASSPQGYRNTIYF.

V gene TRBV5-1 combines with J gene TRBJ2-7; TRBD2 agrees at 13 bases. The ends lost 0 bases at V and 3 bases at J; junction bases unmatched: 0. This CDR3 region has 15 residues. Germline assignment: CDR1 SGHRS and CDR2 YFSETQ. CDR3 in amino acids: CASSLGTSGSYEQYF. The CDR3 DNA sequence: TGCGCCAGCAGCTTGGGGACTAGCGGGAGCTACGAGCAGTACTTC.

The chain employs TRBV4-2 and TRBJ2-7; a weak D match, TRBD1 (5 bases). Germline V gene sequence: CDR1 LGHNA, CDR2 YNFKEQ. Between the trimmed V and J ends, which lost 3 bases and 4 bases, there was a span of 10 bases. The CDR3 has 13 amino acids. CDR3 region: CASSQNRGYEQYF. The CDR3 bases are TGTGCCAGCAGCCAGAATAGGGGTTACGAGCAGTACTTC.

The J gene is TRBJ1-5, the V gene TRBV2; 8 bases line up with TRBD1. The J segment lost 4 bases and the V segment lost 1 base, leaving 3 bases of the junction unmatched. This CDR3 contains 15 residues. The germline gives CDR1 SNHLY, CDR2 FYNNEI. The CDR3 sequence is CASSEDGQGNQPQHF. The DNA of the CDR3 is TGTGCCAGCAGTGAAGATGGACAGGGTAATCAGCCCCAGCATTTT.

This clone was seen only a few times. The CDR3: CASSLTGGADSPLHF. The CDR3 nucleotides are TGTGCCAGCAGCCTGACAGGGGGCGCAGATTCACCCCTCCACTTT. This rearrangement joins TRBV7-3 to TRBJ1-6, with 10 bases identical to TRBD1. Per the germline V gene, CDR1 is SGHTA and CDR2 is FQGTGA. The CDR3 has 15 residues. V shed 5 bases, J shed 8 bases, and the junction held 6 bases outside the gene matches. Complete variable domain (other parts from reference TRBV7-3 and TRBJ1-6): GAGVSQTPSNKVTEKGKYVELRCDPISGHTALYWYRQSLGQGPEFLIYFQGTGAADDSGLPNDRFFAVRPEGSVSTLKIQRTERGDSAVYLCASSLTGGADSPLHFGNGTRLTVT.

The chain couples TRBV10-1 to TRBJ2-7, with 10 bases identical to TRBD2. CDR3 length equals 16 residues. V was clipped by 0 bases and J by 6 bases; unmatched bases: 8. Germline CDR1 is WNHNN and CDR2 is SYGVQD (reference sequence). The CDR3 DNA sequence: TGCGCCAGCAGTGAGTCGTTAGCGGGAGGCAGAGCCGAGCAGTACTTC. This sequence encodes CASSESLAGGRAEQYF.